This is a list of T cell receptor beta chains from one sample in a study of human T cells and chemical hapten exposure. Each CDR3 protein is one row after TCRdb ran MiXCR on the RACE reads. The sample comprises tens of thousands of distinct CDR3 sequences, 9.5% to 13% of which are singletons, and 1.6% rests with the top ten. Sequences were derived from whole blood, sampled in connection with sensitization to the hapten diphenylcyclopropenone (DPC). All receptors come from a young man with alopecia areata. Some clones in this sample may be carry-over from other donors' samples. Each CDR3 is given with its conserved first and last residue. Fields, in order: J gene, CDR3 length, D gene, V gene, clone size, CDR3 protein, CDR3 DNA. The D gene is left open where the match is weak. Clone size is given for some rows only: seen once, a few or many times, or a class if the clone is expanded.

J gene: TRBJ1-1
CDR3 length: 17
D gene: NA
V gene: TRBV28
clone size: many
CDR3 protein: CASNSAGARDGNTEAFF
CDR3 DNA: TGTGCCAGCAACTCGGCCGGGGCCCGGGACGGGAACACTGAAGCTTTCTTT

J gene: TRBJ1-1
CDR3 length: 17
D gene: NA
V gene: TRBV6-2/TRBV6-3
clone size: few
CDR3 protein: CASSYSIQEGSGTEAFF
CDR3 DNA: TGTGCCAGCAGTTACTCGATTCAGGAGGGCTCAGGCACTGAAGCTTTCTTT

J gene: TRBJ1-5
CDR3 length: 16
D gene: TRBD1
V gene: TRBV19
clone size: few
CDR3 protein: CASTLPGTGGNQPQHF
CDR3 DNA: TGTGCCAGTACCCTACCCGGGACAGGGGGCAATCAGCCCCAGCATTTT

J gene: TRBJ2-2
CDR3 length: 15
D gene: NA
V gene: TRBV18
clone size: few
CDR3 protein: CASSSIAGFTGELFF
CDR3 DNA: TGTGCCAGCTCATCCATCGCCGGTTTCACCGGGGAGCTGTTTTTT

J gene: TRBJ1-5
CDR3 length: 16
D gene: NA
V gene: TRBV2
clone size: many
CDR3 protein: CASREDRAYSNQPQHF
CDR3 DNA: TGTGCCAGCAGAGAGGACAGAGCTTATAGCAATCAGCCCCAGCATTTT

J gene: TRBJ2-3
CDR3 length: 12
D gene: NA
V gene: TRBV7-2
clone size: NA
CDR3 protein: CASSRGADTQYF
CDR3 DNA: TGTGCCAGCAGCCGGGGTGCAGATACGCAGTATTTT

J gene: TRBJ1-1
CDR3 length: 13
D gene: NA
V gene: TRBV7-9
clone size: few
CDR3 protein: CASEWARNTEAFF
CDR3 DNA: TGTGCCAGCGAGTGGGCCCGGAACACTGAAGCTTTCTTT

J gene: TRBJ2-7
CDR3 length: 12
D gene: NA
V gene: TRBV12-3/TRBV12-4
clone size: NA
CDR3 protein: CASSWTAYEQYF
CDR3 DNA: TGTGCCAGCAGTTGGACAGCCTACGAGCAGTACTTC

J gene: TRBJ2-7
CDR3 length: 14
D gene: NA
V gene: TRBV20-1
clone size: few
CDR3 protein: CSARSPQGSYEQYF
CDR3 DNA: TGCAGTGCTAGATCCCCCCAGGGGAGCTACGAGCAGTACTTC

J gene: TRBJ1-2
CDR3 length: 15
D gene: NA
V gene: TRBV7-2
clone size: NA
CDR3 protein: CASSSPVGGGNGYTF
CDR3 DNA: TGTGCCAGCAGCTCGCCGGTCGGGGGAGGGAATGGCTACACCTTC

J gene: TRBJ1-2
CDR3 length: 13
D gene: NA
V gene: TRBV7-6
clone size: NA
CDR3 protein: CASSPTPLYGYTF
CDR3 DNA: TGTGCCAGCAGCCCGACACCTCTCTATGGCTACACCTTC

J gene: TRBJ2-5
CDR3 length: 14
D gene: TRBD1
V gene: TRBV4-1
clone size: few
CDR3 protein: CASSQDRVLETQYF
CDR3 DNA: TGCGCCAGCAGCCAGGACAGGGTCTTGGAGACCCAGTACTTC

J gene: TRBJ1-2
CDR3 length: 11
D gene: NA
V gene: TRBV7-2
clone size: many
CDR3 protein: CASSLEFGYTF
CDR3 DNA: TGTGCCAGCAGCTTAGAGTTTGGCTACACCTTC

J gene: TRBJ1-3
CDR3 length: 14
D gene: NA
V gene: TRBV4-1
clone size: NA
CDR3 protein: CASSQDTAGNTIYF
CDR3 DNA: TGCGCCAGCAGCCAAGACACAGCAGGAAACACCATATATTTT

J gene: TRBJ1-5
CDR3 length: 12
D gene: NA
V gene: TRBV12-3/TRBV12-4
clone size: once
CDR3 protein: CASTRGNQPQHF
CDR3 DNA: TGTGCCAGCACACGGGGGAATCAGCCCCAGCATTTT

J gene: TRBJ1-5
CDR3 length: 16
D gene: NA
V gene: TRBV6-1
clone size: NA
CDR3 protein: CASSEYGSYSNQPQHF
CDR3 DNA: TGTGCCAGCAGTGAATACGGCAGTTATAGCAATCAGCCCCAGCATTTT

J gene: TRBJ2-5
CDR3 length: 13
D gene: TRBD2
V gene: TRBV7-2
clone size: few
CDR3 protein: CASRLGLAAAQYF
CDR3 DNA: TGTGCCAGCAGATTGGGACTAGCGGCTGCCCAGTACTTC